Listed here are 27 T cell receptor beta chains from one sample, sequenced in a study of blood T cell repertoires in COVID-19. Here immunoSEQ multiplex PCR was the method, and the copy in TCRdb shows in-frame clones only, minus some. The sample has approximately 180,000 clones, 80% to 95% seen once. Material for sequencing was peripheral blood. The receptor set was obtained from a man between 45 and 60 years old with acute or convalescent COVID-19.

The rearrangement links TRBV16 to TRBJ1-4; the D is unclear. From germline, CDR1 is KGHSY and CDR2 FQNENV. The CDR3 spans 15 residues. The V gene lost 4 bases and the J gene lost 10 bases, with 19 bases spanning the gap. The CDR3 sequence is CASSPQYYSSGKLFF. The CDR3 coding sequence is TGTGCCAGCAGCCCCCAATATTACAGTTCTGGAAAACTGTTTTTT.

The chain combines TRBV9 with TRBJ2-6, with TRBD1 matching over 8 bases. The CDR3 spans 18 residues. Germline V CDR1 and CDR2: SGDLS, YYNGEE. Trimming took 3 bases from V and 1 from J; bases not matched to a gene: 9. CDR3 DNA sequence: TGTGCCAGCAGCGCGTTACAGGGGGGTTCGTCTGGGGCCAACGTCCTGACTTTC. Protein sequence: CASSALQGGSSGANVLTF.

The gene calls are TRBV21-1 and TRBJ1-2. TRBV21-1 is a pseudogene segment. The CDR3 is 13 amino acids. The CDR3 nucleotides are TGTGCCAGCACCCCCGAAGGACTCTATGGCTACACCTTC. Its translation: CASTPEGLYGYTF.

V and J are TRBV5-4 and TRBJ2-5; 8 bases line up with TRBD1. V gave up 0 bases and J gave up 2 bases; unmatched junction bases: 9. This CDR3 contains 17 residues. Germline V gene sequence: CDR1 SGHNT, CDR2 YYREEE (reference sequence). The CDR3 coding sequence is TGTGCCAGCAGCTTGGTCGGACAGGGTCTCTGGCAAGAGACCCAGTACTTC. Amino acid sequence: CASSLVGQGLWQETQYF.

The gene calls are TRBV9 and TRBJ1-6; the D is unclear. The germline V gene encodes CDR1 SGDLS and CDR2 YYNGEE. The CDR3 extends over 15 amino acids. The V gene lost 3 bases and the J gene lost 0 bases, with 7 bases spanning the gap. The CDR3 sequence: CASSEGGSYNSPLHF. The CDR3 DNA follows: TGTGCCAGCAGCGAAGGAGGCTCCTATAATTCACCCCTCCACTTT.

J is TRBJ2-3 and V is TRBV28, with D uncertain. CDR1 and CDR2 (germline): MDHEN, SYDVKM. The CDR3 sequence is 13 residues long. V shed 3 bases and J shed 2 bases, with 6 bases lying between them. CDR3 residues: CASSLADTDTQYF. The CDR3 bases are TGTGCCAGCAGTTTGGCAGACACAGATACGCAGTATTTT.

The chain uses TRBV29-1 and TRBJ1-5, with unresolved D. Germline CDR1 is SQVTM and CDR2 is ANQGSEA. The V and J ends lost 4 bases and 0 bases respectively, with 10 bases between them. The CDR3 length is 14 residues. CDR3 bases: TGCAGCGTTGCGCAGGCTAATAGCAATCAGCCCCAGCATTTT. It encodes CSVAQANSNQPQHF.

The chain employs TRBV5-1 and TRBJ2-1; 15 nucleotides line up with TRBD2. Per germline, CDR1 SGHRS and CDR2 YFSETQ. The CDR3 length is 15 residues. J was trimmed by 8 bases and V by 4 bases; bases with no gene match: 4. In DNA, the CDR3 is TGCGCCAGCAGCCCGGGACTAGCGGGAGGAGATGAGCAGTTCTTC. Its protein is CASSPGLAGGDEQFF.

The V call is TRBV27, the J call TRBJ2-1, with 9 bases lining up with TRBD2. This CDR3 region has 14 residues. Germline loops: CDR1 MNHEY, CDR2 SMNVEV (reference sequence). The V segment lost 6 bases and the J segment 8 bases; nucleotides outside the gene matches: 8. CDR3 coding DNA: TGTGCCAGCAGCCTACTAGCGGGTGGCTATGAGCAGTTCTTC. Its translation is CASSLLAGGYEQFF.

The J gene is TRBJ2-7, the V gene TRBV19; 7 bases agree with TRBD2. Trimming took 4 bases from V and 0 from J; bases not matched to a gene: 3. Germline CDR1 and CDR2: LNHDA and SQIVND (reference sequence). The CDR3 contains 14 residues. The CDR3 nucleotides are TGTGCCAGTAGTAAGGGCGGGAGCTCCTACGAGCAGTACTTC. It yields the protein CASSKGGSSYEQYF.

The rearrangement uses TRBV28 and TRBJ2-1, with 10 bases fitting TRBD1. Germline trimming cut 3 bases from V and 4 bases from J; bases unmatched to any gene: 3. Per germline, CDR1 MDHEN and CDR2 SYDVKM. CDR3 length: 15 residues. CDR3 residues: CASSLGDRGYNEQFF. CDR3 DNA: TGTGCCAGCAGTTTGGGGGACAGGGGATACAATGAGCAGTTCTTC. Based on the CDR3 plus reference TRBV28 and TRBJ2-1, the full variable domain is DVKVTQSSRYLVKRTGEKVFLECVQDMDHENMFWYRQDPGLGLRLIYFSYDVKMKEKGDIPEGYSVSREKKERFSLILESASTNQTSMYLCASSLGDRGYNEQFFGPGTRLTVL.

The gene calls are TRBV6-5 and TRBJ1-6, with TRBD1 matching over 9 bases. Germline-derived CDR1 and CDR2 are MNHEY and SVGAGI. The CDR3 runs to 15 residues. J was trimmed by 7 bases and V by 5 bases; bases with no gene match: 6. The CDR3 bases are TGTGCCAGCAGTCTTCCGGGACAGGGCAATTCACCCCTCCACTTT. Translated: CASSLPGQGNSPLHF.

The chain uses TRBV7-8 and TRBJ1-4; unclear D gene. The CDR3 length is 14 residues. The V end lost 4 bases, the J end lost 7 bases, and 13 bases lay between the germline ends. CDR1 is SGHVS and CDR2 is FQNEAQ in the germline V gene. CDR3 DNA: TGTGCCAGCAGCTCGACCCCGACGGGTGAAAAACTGTTTTTT. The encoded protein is CASSSTPTGEKLFF.

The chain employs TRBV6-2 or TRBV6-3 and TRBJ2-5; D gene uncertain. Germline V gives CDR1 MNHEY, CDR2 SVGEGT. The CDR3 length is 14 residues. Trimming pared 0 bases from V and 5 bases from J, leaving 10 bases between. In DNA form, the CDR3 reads TGTGCCAGCAGTTACTCGAGTAATACGGAGACCCAGTACTTC. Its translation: CASSYSSNTETQYF.

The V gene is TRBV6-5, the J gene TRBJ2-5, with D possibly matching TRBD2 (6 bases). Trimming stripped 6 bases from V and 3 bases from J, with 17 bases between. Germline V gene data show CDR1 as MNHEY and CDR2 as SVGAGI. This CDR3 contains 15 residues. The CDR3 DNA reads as TGTGCCAGCAGCAGGGACCCGGGCGGGGAAGAGACCCAGTACTTC. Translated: CASSRDPGGEETQYF.

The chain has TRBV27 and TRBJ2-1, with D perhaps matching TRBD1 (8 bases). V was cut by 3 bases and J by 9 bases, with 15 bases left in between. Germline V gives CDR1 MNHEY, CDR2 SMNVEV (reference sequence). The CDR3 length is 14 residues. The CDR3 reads CASSFGQGLSEQFF. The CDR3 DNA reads TGTGCCAGCAGTTTCGGACAGGGACTAAGTGAGCAGTTCTTC.

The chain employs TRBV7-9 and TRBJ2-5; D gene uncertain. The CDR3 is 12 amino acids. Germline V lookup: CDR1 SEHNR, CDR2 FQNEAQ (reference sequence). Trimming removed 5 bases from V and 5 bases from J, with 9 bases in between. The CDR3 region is CASSATGETQYF. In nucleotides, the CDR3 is TGTGCCAGCAGCGCAACCGGGGAGACCCAGTACTTC.

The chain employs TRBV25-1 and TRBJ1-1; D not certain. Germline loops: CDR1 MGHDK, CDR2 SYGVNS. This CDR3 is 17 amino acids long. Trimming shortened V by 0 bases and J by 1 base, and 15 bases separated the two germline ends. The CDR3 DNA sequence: TGTGCCAGCAGTGAATATTGCCCGGGATTCAGGAACACTGAAGCTTTCTTT. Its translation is CASSEYCPGFRNTEAFF.

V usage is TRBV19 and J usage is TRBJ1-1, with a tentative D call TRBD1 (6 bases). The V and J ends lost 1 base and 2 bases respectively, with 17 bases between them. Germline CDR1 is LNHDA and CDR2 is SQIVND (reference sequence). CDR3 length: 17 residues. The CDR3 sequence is CASSIGRGRGGNTEAFF. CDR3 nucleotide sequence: TGTGCCAGTAGTATAGGACGGGGGCGCGGGGGCAACACTGAAGCTTTCTTT. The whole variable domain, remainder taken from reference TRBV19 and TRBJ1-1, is DGGITQSPKYLFRKEGQNVTLSCEQNLNHDAMYWYRQDPGQGLRLIYYSQIVNDFQKGDIAEGYSVSREKKESFPLTVTSAQKNPTAFYLCASSIGRGRGGNTEAFFGQGTRLTVV.

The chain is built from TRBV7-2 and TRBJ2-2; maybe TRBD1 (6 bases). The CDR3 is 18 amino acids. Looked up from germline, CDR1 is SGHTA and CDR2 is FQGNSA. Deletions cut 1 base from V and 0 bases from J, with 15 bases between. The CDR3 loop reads CASSLVLNRAPNTGELFF. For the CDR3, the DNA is TGTGCCAGCAGCTTAGTTCTCAACAGGGCCCCGAACACCGGGGAGCTGTTTTTT.

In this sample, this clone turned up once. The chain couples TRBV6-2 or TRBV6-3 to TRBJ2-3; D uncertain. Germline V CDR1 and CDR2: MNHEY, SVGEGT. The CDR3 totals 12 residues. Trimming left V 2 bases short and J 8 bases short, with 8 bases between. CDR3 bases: TGTGCCAGCAGTTACCCAGGTGGTACGCAGTATTTT. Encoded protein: CASSYPGGTQYF.

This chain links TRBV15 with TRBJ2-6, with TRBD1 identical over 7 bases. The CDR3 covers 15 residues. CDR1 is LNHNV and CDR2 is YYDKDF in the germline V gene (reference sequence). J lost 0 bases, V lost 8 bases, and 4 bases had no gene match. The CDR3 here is CATARDSSGANVLTF. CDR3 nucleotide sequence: TGTGCCACCGCCAGGGACAGCTCTGGGGCCAACGTCCTGACTTTC.

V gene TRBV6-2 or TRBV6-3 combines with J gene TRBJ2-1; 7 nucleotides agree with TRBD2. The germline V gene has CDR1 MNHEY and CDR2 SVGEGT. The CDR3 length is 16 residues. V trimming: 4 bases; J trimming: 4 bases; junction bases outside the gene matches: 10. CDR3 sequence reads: CASSSLRDYLYNEQFF. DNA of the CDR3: TGTGCCAGCAGTTCTCTTCGGGACTATCTTTACAATGAGCAGTTCTTC.

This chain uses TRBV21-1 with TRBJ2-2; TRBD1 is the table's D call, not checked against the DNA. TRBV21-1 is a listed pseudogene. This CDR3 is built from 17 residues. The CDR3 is CASSQRGQGLGTGELFF. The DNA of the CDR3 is TGTGCCAGCAGCCAAAGGGGACAGGGGCTCGGCACCGGGGAGCTGTTTTTT.

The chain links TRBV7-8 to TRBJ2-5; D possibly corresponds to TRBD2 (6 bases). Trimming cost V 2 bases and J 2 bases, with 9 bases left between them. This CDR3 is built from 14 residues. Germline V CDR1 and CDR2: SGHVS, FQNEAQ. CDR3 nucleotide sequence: TGTGCCAGCAGCTTACGCGGGGTACAAGAGACCCAGTACTTC. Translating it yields CASSLRGVQETQYF.

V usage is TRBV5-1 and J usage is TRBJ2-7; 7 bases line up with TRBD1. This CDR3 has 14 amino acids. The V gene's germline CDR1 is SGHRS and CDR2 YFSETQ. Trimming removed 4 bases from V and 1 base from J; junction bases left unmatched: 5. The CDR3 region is CASSPPGQSYEQYF. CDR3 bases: TGCGCCAGCAGCCCACCGGGACAGTCCTACGAGCAGTACTTC.

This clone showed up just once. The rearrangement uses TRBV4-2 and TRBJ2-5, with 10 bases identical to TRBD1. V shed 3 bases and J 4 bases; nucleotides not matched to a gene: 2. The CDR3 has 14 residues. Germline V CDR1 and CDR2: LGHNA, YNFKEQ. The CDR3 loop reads CASSHGQGGETQYF. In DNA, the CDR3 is TGTGCCAGCAGCCATGGACAGGGGGGAGAGACCCAGTACTTC.